Sequencing of this T cell receptor beta chain was carried out in a study of blood T cells in healthy people across ages. CDR3 size: 13 residues. The germline CDR1 and CDR2 sequences are SGHTA and FQGTGA. Trimming cost V 6 bases and J 3 bases; bases outside gene matches: 4. A sample-barcoded 5' primer and a J-beta primer mix were used in a second PCR of about 7 to 12 cycles. MiXCR, run by TCRdb on the 5' RACE reads, gives a single entry per CDR3 protein. The sample lists about 560,000 distinct CDR3 sequences, about 29% occurring once. The study drew donors from healthy Caucasian individuals in Russia aged roughly 6 to 90. In addition, the sample was reused for a study of T cells of mothers and their children. In that study: Each child contributed roughly 3 million TCR beta CDR3 reads, while each mother contributed over 9.5 million. Whether pairs are related or unrelated, thymic selection shapes their TCR recombination output in much the same way. Mothers and children who were related shared slightly more overlap than unrelated pairs, but not significantly more.

The sample consisted of blood. J is TRBJ1-1 and V is TRBV7-3, with 7 positions matching TRBD1. The receptor was derived from a boy under 10 years old in good health. The CDR3 nucleotides are TGTGCCAGCAGACAAGACAGGGACACTGAAGCTTTCTTT. Residues: CASRQDRDTEAFF.